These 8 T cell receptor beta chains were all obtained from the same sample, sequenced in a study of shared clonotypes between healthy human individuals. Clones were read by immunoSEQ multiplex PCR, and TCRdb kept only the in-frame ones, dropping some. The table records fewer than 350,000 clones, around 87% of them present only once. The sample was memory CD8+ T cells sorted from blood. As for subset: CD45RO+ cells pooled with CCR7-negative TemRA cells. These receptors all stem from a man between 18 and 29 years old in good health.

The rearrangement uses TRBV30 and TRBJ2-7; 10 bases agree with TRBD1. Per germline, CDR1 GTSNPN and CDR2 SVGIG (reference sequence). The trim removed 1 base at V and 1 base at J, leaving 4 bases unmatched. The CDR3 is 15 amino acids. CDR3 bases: TGTGCCTGGAGTGAGGGACAGGGGCTATCCTACGAGCAGTACTTC. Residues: CAWSEGQGLSYEQYF. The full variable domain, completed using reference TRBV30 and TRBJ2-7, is SQTIHQWPATLVQPVGSPLSLECTVEGTSNPNLYWYRQAAGRGLQLLFYSVGIGQISSEVPQNLSASRPQDRQFILSSKKLLLSDSGFYLCAWSEGQGLSYEQYFGPGTRLTVT.

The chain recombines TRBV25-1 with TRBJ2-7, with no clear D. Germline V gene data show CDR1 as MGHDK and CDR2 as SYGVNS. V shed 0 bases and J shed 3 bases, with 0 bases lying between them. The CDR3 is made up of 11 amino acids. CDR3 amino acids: CASSEYYEQYF. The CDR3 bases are TGTGCCAGCAGTGAATACTACGAGCAGTACTTC.

CDR3 loop: CASSYSNVGQPQHF. In nucleotides, the CDR3 is TGTGCCAGCAGTTACTCAAATGTTGGTCAGCCCCAGCATTTT. V gene TRBV6-5 combines with J gene TRBJ1-5; D remains ambiguous. CDR1 MNHEY and CDR2 SVGAGI come from the germline V gene. The V end was cut by 0 bases, the J end by 6 bases, with 9 bases between. The CDR3 sequence is 14 residues long.

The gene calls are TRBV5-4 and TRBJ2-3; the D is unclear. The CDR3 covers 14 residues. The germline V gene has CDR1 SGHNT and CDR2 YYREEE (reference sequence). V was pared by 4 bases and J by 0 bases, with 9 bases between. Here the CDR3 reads CASSPFSSTDTQYF. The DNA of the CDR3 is TGTGCCAGCAGCCCCTTCTCTAGCACAGATACGCAGTATTTT.

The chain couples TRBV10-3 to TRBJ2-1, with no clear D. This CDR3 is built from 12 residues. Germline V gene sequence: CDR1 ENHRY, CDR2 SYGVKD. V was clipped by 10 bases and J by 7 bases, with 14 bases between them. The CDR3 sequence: CATSEVRNEQFF. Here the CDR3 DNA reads TGTGCCACTAGTGAAGTCAGGAATGAGCAGTTCTTC.

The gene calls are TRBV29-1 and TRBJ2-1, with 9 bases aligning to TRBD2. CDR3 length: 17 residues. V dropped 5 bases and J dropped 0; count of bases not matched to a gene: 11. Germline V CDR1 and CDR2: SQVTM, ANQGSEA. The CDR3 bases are TGCAGCGTTTCCCTAGCGGGACCGATGAGCTCCTACAATGAGCAGTTCTTC. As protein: CSVSLAGPMSSYNEQFF.

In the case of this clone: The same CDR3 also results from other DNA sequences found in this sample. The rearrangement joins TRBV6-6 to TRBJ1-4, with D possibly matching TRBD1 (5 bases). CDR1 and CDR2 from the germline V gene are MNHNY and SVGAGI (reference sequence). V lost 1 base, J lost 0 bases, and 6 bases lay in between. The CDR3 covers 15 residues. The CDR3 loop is CASSYWGATNEKLFF. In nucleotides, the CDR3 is TGTGCCAGCAGTTACTGGGGGGCAACTAATGAAAAACTGTTTTTT.

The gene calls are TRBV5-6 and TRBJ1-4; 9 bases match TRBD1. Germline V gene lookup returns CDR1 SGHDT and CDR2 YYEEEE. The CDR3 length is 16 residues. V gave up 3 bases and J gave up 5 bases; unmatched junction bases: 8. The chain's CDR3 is CASSSTWTGVNEKLFF. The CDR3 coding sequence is TGTGCCAGCAGCTCCACTTGGACAGGGGTAAATGAAAAACTGTTTTTT.